The clone carrying this T cell receptor beta chain was counted a few times. No antigen is known for it. MiXCR, applied by TCRdb to the 5' RACE reads, yields one record per CDR3 protein. The sample contains 600,000 to 700,000 distinct CDR3 sequences, approximately 21% of which appear only once. The germline V gene encodes CDR1 SQVTM and CDR2 ANQGSEA. Trimming cost V 4 bases and J 5 bases, with 12 bases left between them. This CDR3 contains 13 residues. This specimen comes from a study of identical twins. Points from the study as a whole: Twin pairs had excess sharing that was weaker in beta out-of-frame sequences.

The data also belong to a second study, concerning T cells expressing NK-cell markers. That study reports: Obtained from sorted CD3+CD56+NKG2C+, CD3+CD56+NKG2C- and CD3+CD56-NKG2C+ T cells were the TCR beta repertoires. NKG2C+ dominant clonotype frequencies in 5 or 6 donors were roughly 1.0-7.5% of CD8+ T cells. In four donors, dominant clonotypes made up roughly 28.3-65% of CD3+CD56-NKG2C+ cells.

The chain has TRBV29-1 and TRBJ1-5, with D unresolved. Specimen: PBMCs. The receptor was isolated from a young woman in good health. The CDR3 DNA sequence: TGCAGCGTTGTCATAGGTAGGGATCAGCCCCAGCATTTT. Amino acid sequence: CSVVIGRDQPQHF.